This is a list of T cell receptor beta chains from one sample in a study of tumor and adjacent non-tumor tissue in lung cancer. MiXCR, run by TCRdb on the multiplex PCR reads, gives a single entry per CDR3 protein. The table shows 220,000 or so distinct CDR3 sequences, with 71% occurring only once. The sample consisted of lung tumor tissue. These TCRs come from a man in his sixties with non-small cell lung cancer. CDR3s leave out the opening cysteine and the closing phenylalanine or tryptophan.

v_gene	j_gene	CDR3aa
TRBV6-5	TRBJ2-6	VSNEQGAAGANVVT
TRBV7-3	TRBJ2-2	ASSLGTVNTGELF
TRBV28	TRBJ1-4	DSNPPQGVTNEKLL
TRBV4-1	TRBJ2-1	ASNQRLGELF
TRBV20-1	TRBJ2-7	SASTGSRNYEQY
TRBV6-2/TRBV6-3	TRBJ2-1	ASSFLGTIIDEQF
TRBV20-1	TRBJ2-1	SALAGGYNEQS
TRBV20-1	TRBJ2-1	SARPSTGKLSEQL
TRBV5-1	TRBJ2-5	ASSFGREETQY
TRBV20-1	TRBJ2-4	SPHTGRESKNIQY
TRBV5-4	TRBJ2-1	ASSRSGASYNEQF
TRBV6-5	TRBJ2-4	ASSYSSRQGANIQY
TRBV5-4	TRBJ2-7	VSSFPGLAGYEQY
TRBV28	TRBJ2-7	ASSFTGGGIAKQY
TRBV6-1	TRBJ2-6	TSSEDSSGANVLT
TRBV28	TRBJ1-2	ASSLPGTKTNYGYT
TRBV20-1	TRBJ2-5	SARDPEVIAGNQETQY
TRBV11-2	TRBJ2-2	TSSLGTGRTGELF
TRBV5-5	TRBJ1-3	ASSLGENGNSIY
TRBV6-2/TRBV6-3	TRBJ2-1	VSSPQGSSSYNEQF
TRBV12-3/TRBV12-4	TRBJ1-5	ASSPLETGSNRPQH
TRBV29-1	TRBJ2-5	SVVKQGAAGETQY
TRBV6-6	TRBJ2-7	ASSFVAGYLSYEQY
TRBV20-1	TRBJ1-2	SARRTDANCGYA
TRBV6-5	TRBJ2-1	SSSYSGNEQF
TRBV20-1	TRBJ2-1	CAKPRTRTKNEQF
TRBV20-1	TRBJ2-3	SACYREREDTQC
TRBV29-1	TRBJ1-2	STARTGGYGYT
TRBV12-3/TRBV12-4	TRBJ2-3	ASKPDRYSTDTQY
TRBV18	TRBJ1-3	ASSSGTGGDTIY
TRBV20-1	TRBJ1-1	SDLGQVNTGAF
TRBV10-1	TRBJ1-1	ASSLDYNTETF
TRBV29-1	TRBJ1-4	SVEQTDEKLF
TRBV5-1	TRBJ2-7	ASSIQGIGGPLSYEQY
TRBV20-1	TRBJ2-1	SMGDGGRYEQF
TRBV11-3	TRBJ2-1	DSSWGYNGQF
TRBV7-9	TRBJ2-3	ASSQNRWTDTQY
TRBV12-3/TRBV12-4	TRBJ1-2	ASTWTGRRYGYT
TRBV12-3/TRBV12-4	TRBJ1-5	ASTLGQGMGNQPQH
TRBV12-3/TRBV12-4	TRBJ1-1	ASSLVETYTEAF
TRBV30	TRBJ1-2	AWSRADYGYT
TRBV5-6	TRBJ1-1	ASSDRGNGNTEAF
TRBV4-2	TRBJ1-1	ATSPRGQDTEAS
TRBV20-1	TRBJ2-3	SANDIGTDTQY
TRBV6-5	TRBJ1-1	TRSSARGEAF
TRBV5-4	TRBJ2-5	ASSSSPLGQGGETQY
TRBV5-6	TRBJ2-3	ASSGNTDTQY
TRBV12-3/TRBV12-4	TRBJ1-1	ASGFIMANTEAF
TRBV11-2	TRBJ2-2	TCSLERAGELF
TRBV20-1	TRBJ2-7	SASERLEGVNYEQN
TRBV11-2	TRBJ1-3	ASILGRGPGNTIY
TRBV12-3/TRBV12-4	TRBJ2-3	ASSDQGATDTQY